This TCR beta chain was retrieved from a study of shared clonotypes between healthy human individuals. Using immunoSEQ multiplex PCR, the repertoire was profiled, and TCRdb retains in-frame clones only, with some absent. The sample consists of over 2 million clones, roughly 94% of them appearing once. The split of CD4+ cells yielded CD45RA+ naive and CD45RA-negative memory subsets. What was sequenced was naive CD4+ T cells sorted from blood. Regarding subset: CD45RA+ positively selected. This clonotype originated in a man aged 18-30 years in good health.

The CDR3 nucleotides read TGTGCCAGCAGCTCTATCTTTAACAGGGGAACCAACTATGGCTACACCTTC. Its protein is CASSSIFNRGTNYGYTF. V usage is TRBV5-6 and J usage is TRBJ1-2, with TRBD1 matching 7 bases. Germline-derived CDR1 and CDR2 are SGHDT and YYEEEE. V shed 3 bases, J shed 2 bases, and the junction held 13 bases outside the gene matches. The CDR3 contains 17 residues.